These 20 T cell receptor beta chains were all obtained from the same sample, sequenced in a study of T cell repertoires in cytomegalovirus infection. Via MiXCR, TCRdb re-called the reads, giving one row per CDR3 protein. This table holds 150,000 to 160,000 distinct CDR3 sequences, roughly a quarter found once. The source material was PBMCs. These receptor sequences come from a human donor in good health (CMV status not recorded). Some clones in this sample may be carry-over from other donors' samples.

The chain couples TRBV7-2 to TRBJ2-3, with 8 bases aligning to TRBD2. Per germline, CDR1 SGHTA and CDR2 FQGNSA. This CDR3 is built from 16 residues. Trimming at V came to 5 bases and at J to 3 bases, leaving 10 bases not matched to a gene. The CDR3 loop is CASSHGGRLKTDTQYF. CDR3 coding DNA: TGTGCCAGCAGCCATGGCGGGAGGTTAAAAACAGATACGCAGTATTTT.

The chain recombines TRBV11-2 with TRBJ2-3; 7 nucleotides align to TRBD2. This CDR3 has 14 amino acids. J lost 7 bases, V lost 4 bases, and 8 bases had no gene match. Germline CDR1 reads SGHAT; CDR2 reads FQNNGV. The DNA for the CDR3 is TGTGCCAGCAGCTCGACCCGGGGGGAAAATACGCAGTATTTT. Translation gives CASSSTRGENTQYF. The full variable domain, rest sourced from reference TRBV11-2 and TRBJ2-3, is EAGVAQSPRYKIIEKRQSVAFWCNPISGHATLYWYQQILGQGPKLLIQFQNNGVVDDSQLPKDRFSAERLKGVDSTLKIQPAKLEDSAVYLCASSSTRGENTQYFGPGTRLTVL.

The chain is built from TRBV20-1 and TRBJ2-7; D ambiguous. Germline V gene data show CDR1 as DFQATT and CDR2 as SNEGSKA (reference sequence). The V end was cut by 0 bases, the J end by 1 base, with 4 bases between. This CDR3 spans 12 amino acids. CDR3 bases: TGCAGTGCTAGAGAATTTTCCTACGAGCAGTACTTC. Its translation is CSAREFSYEQYF.

This clonotype was observed many times. Its ends do not fully match the called genes, so a read error is possible. V and J are TRBV7-9 and TRBJ2-6, with unresolved D. The CDR3 has 13 residues. Germline assignment: CDR1 SEHNR and CDR2 FQNEAQ (reference sequence). The CDR3 region is CGSEESGANVLTF. CDR3 sequence (DNA): TGCGGGTCCGAGGAGTCTGGGGCCAACGTCCTGACTTTC.

This clonotype was seen a few times. This sequence joins TRBV7-8 and TRBJ1-6, with no clear D. From germline, CDR1 is SGHVS and CDR2 FQNEAQ. The ends were cut back, 2 bases at V and 0 bases at J, with 11 bases in the middle. The CDR3 sequence is 17 residues long. This chain's CDR3 is CASSLSLGSSYNSPLHF. As DNA, the CDR3 is TGTGCCAGCAGCTTAAGTCTAGGGAGCTCCTATAATTCACCCCTCCACTTT.

This clonotype was counted between two and nine times. This sequence joins TRBV2 and TRBJ1-1, with D hard to call. V lost 4 bases and J lost 3, with 12 bases in between. Germline V CDR1 and CDR2: SNHLY, FYNNEI. The CDR3 is 14 amino acids. The CDR3 DNA sequence: TGTGCCAGCAGTGGTAGGAAGAGGGACACTGAAGCTTTCTTT. It yields the protein CASSGRKRDTEAFF.

This clonotype was recorded many times. V usage is TRBV7-9 and J usage is TRBJ2-2; D remains unclear. The CDR3 spans 14 residues. V was trimmed by 1 base and J by 4 bases, leaving 7 bases between them. Germline V gives CDR1 SEHNR, CDR2 FQNEAQ (reference sequence). CDR3 nucleotide sequence: TGTGCCAGCAGCTTAGTACGTCCCACCGGGGAGCTGTTTTTT. It is translated as CASSLVRPTGELFF.

This clonotype came up a few times. V usage is TRBV14 and J usage is TRBJ2-1; 9 bases agree with TRBD1. The germline V gene encodes CDR1 SGHDN and CDR2 FVKESK. The V and J ends lost 6 bases and 6 bases, in that order; junction bases with no gene match: 3. This CDR3 is built from 13 residues. The CDR3 DNA reads TGTGCCAGCAGAAGGACAGGGGCCAATGAGCAGTTCTTC. Protein sequence: CASRRTGANEQFF.

This clonotype has a handful of counts. V is TRBV6-5 and J is TRBJ2-3, with 8 bases identical to TRBD1. Germline V lookup: CDR1 MNHEY, CDR2 SVGAGI. This CDR3 has 20 amino acids. The J segment lost 2 bases and the V segment lost 4 bases, leaving 20 bases of the junction unmatched. CDR3 sequence (DNA): TGTGCCAGCAGTTCCTCTGCGACAGGGGTTTTAACATTTAACACAGATACGCAGTATTTT. Translating it yields CASSSSATGVLTFNTDTQYF.

Many counts were recorded for this clonotype. This chain joins TRBV7-2 and TRBJ1-5; D is undetermined. The CDR3 runs 12 residues. Trimming left V 1 base short and J 5 bases short, with 3 bases between. Germline V gene data show CDR1 as SGHTA and CDR2 as FQGNSA. DNA of the CDR3: TGTGCCAGCAGCTTAGGGGATCAGCCCCAGCATTTT. Translation: CASSLGDQPQHF.

The CDR3 reads CSAQGFGADTQYF. The CDR3 DNA reads as TGCAGTGCCCAGGGGTTCGGTGCTGATACGCAGTATTTT. The chain couples TRBV20-1 to TRBJ2-3; perhaps TRBD1 as D (6 bases). This CDR3 is built from 13 residues. Germline assignment: CDR1 DFQATT and CDR2 SNEGSKA (reference sequence). Trimming took off 6 bases at V and 6 bases at J, with 16 bases between the two ends.

The genes are TRBV12-3 or TRBV12-4 and TRBJ2-1, with 11 positions matching TRBD1. The CDR3 has 14 residues. The ends lost 8 bases at V and 7 bases at J; junction bases unmatched: 7. For the CDR3, the DNA is TGTGCCAGCGGACCCGGGACAGGGGGTAATGAGCAGTTCTTC. Its translation: CASGPGTGGNEQFF.

The genes are TRBV7-9 and TRBJ1-4; D gene ambiguous. V lost 3 bases and J lost 7, with 15 bases in between. This CDR3 contains 15 residues. Germline V gene data show CDR1 as SEHNR and CDR2 as FQNEAQ (reference sequence). CDR3 sequence (DNA): TGTGCCAGCAGCTTGGACCGGCAGGATTTTGAAAAACTGTTTTTT. Its protein is CASSLDRQDFEKLFF.

This clonotype showed up just a few times. The chain combines TRBV7-8 with TRBJ1-6; TRBD1 aligns across 7 bases. The junction had 3 bases not matched to a gene; V was cut back by 5 bases and J by 5 bases. The CDR3 is 14 amino acids. Per germline, CDR1 SGHVS and CDR2 FQNEAQ. This chain's CDR3 is CASSTGTDNSPLHF. CDR3 sequence (DNA): TGTGCCAGCAGCACCGGGACAGATAATTCACCCCTCCACTTT.

This clonotype has ten or more counts. This rearrangement joins TRBV7-2 to TRBJ2-7; 10 bases fit TRBD2. From germline, CDR1 is SGHTA and CDR2 FQGNSA. V lost 5 bases and J lost 2; bases outside the gene matches: 12. The CDR3 has 17 residues. CDR3 DNA sequence: TGTGCCAGCAGCACCAGAGGTACTAGCGGGGCGACCTACGAGCAGTACTTC. Its translation: CASSTRGTSGATYEQYF.

This clonotype was observed a handful of times. This chain uses TRBV27 with TRBJ2-1; no firm D call. There are 16 residues in the CDR3. Germline V gives CDR1 MNHEY, CDR2 SMNVEV (reference sequence). Trimming pared 2 bases from V and 5 bases from J, leaving 16 bases between. This CDR3 is CASSLRQAWGNNEQFF. In DNA, the CDR3 is TGTGCCAGCAGTTTACGGCAGGCCTGGGGTAACAATGAGCAGTTCTTC.

For this clonotype: This may stem from a read error, because a much larger clone lies one nucleotide away. This chain joins TRBV7-2 and TRBJ2-5; D may be TRBD1 or TRBD2 (5 bases each). This CDR3 contains 15 residues. Germline CDR1 SGHTA, CDR2 FQGNSA. The CDR3, as DNA: TGTGCCAGCAGCTTAGGTCCCGGGGCGCAAGAGACCCTGTACTTC. As protein: CASSLGPGAQETLYF.

This clonotype was detected only a few times. The rearrangement uses TRBV12-3 or TRBV12-4 and TRBJ2-1; 7 nucleotides match TRBD1. The CDR3 contains 15 residues. V was pared by 6 bases and J by 2 bases, with 7 bases of the junction left unmatched. The CDR3 DNA reads TGTGCCAGCAGCCCGGTGGGGACAGCCTACAATGAGCAGTTCTTC. As protein: CASSPVGTAYNEQFF.

J is TRBJ2-1 and V is TRBV12-3 or TRBV12-4; 9 positions match TRBD1. CDR3 size: 16 residues. Germline trimming cut 6 bases from V and 3 bases from J; bases unmatched to any gene: 9. CDR3 sequence reads: CASSPSGTGLYNEQFF. The DNA of the CDR3 is TGTGCCAGCAGCCCCTCCGGGACAGGGCTCTACAATGAGCAGTTCTTC.

This chain connects TRBV7-8 to TRBJ2-1, with 10 bases aligning to TRBD1. J lost 13 bases, V lost 2 bases, and 5 bases had no gene match. The V gene's germline CDR1 is SGHVS and CDR2 FQNEAQ. The CDR3 sequence is 13 residues long. Here the CDR3 reads CASSLRGQGYQFF. DNA of the CDR3: TGTGCCAGCAGCTTAAGGGGACAGGGGTATCAGTTCTTC.